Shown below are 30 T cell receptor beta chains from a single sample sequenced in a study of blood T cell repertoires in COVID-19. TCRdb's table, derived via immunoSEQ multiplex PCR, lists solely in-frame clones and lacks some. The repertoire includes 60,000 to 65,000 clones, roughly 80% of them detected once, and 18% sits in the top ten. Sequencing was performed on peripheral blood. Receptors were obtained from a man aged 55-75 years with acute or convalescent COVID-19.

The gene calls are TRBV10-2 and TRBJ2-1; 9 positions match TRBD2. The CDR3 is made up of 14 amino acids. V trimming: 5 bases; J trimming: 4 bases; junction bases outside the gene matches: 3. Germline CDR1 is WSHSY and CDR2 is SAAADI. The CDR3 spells CASSRGRAYNEQFF. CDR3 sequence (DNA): TGCGCCAGCAGTCGCGGGAGGGCTTACAATGAGCAGTTCTTC.

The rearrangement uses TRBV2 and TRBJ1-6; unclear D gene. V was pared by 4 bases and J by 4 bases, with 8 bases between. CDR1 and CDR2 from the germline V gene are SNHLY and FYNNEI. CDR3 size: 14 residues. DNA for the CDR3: TGTGCCAGCAGTGTACAGAGTTATAATTCACCCCTCCACTTT. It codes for CASSVQSYNSPLHF.

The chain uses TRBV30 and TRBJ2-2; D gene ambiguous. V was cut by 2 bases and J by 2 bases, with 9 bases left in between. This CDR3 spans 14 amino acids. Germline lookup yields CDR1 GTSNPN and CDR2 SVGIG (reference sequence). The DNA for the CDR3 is TGTGCCTGGAGTCAAGGCGGCAACACCGGGGAGCTGTTTTTT. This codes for CAWSQGGNTGELFF.

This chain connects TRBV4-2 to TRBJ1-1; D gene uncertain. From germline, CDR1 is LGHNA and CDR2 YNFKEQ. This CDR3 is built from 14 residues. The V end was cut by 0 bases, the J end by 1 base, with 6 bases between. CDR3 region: CASSQELTNTEAFF. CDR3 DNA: TGTGCCAGCAGCCAAGAACTCACGAACACTGAAGCTTTCTTT.

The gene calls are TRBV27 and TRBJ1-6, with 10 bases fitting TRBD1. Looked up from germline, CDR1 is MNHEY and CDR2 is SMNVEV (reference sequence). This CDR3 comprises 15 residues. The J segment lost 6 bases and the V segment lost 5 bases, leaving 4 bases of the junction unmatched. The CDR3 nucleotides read TGTGCCAGCAGTACTCGGACAGGGGGTAATTCACCCCTCCACTTT. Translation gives CASSTRTGGNSPLHF.

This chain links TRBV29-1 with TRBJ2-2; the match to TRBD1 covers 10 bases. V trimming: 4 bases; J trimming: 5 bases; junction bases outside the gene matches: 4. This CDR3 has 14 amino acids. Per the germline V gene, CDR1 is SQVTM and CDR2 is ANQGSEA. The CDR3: CSVVDRGHTGELFF. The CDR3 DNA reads TGCAGCGTTGTCGACAGGGGGCATACCGGGGAGCTGTTTTTT.

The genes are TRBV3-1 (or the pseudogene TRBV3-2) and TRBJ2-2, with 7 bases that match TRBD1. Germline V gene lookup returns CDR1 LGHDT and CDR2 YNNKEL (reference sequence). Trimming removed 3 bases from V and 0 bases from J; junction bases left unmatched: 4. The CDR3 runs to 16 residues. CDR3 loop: CASSQRGLSNTGELFF. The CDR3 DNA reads TGTGCCAGCAGCCAGAGGGGGCTTTCGAACACCGGGGAGCTGTTTTTT.

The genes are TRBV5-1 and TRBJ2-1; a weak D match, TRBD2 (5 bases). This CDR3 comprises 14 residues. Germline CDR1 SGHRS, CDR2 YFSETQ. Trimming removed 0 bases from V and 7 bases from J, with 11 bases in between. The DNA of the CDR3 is TGCGCCAGCAGCTTGGAGGACCCGGGGAATGAGCAGTTCTTC. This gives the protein CASSLEDPGNEQFF. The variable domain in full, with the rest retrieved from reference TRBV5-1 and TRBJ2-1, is KAGVTQTPRYLIKTRGQQVTLSCSPISGHRSVSWYQQTPGQGLQFLFEYFSETQRNKGNFPGRFSGRQFSNSRSEMNVSTLELGDSALYLCASSLEDPGNEQFFGPGTRLTVL.

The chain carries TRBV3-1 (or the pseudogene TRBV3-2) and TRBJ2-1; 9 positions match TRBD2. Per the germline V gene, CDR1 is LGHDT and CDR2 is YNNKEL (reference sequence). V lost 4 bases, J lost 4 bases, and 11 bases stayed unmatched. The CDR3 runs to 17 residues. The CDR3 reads CASSPPVLAGLYNEQFF. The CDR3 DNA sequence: TGTGCCAGCAGCCCCCCGGTGCTAGCGGGGCTTTACAATGAGCAGTTCTTC.

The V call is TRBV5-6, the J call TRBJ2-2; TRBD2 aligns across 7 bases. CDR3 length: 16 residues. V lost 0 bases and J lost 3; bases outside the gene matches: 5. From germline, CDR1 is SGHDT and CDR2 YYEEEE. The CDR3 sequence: CASSLARERDTGELFF. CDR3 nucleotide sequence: TGTGCCAGCAGCTTGGCGCGGGAGCGCGACACCGGGGAGCTGTTTTTT.

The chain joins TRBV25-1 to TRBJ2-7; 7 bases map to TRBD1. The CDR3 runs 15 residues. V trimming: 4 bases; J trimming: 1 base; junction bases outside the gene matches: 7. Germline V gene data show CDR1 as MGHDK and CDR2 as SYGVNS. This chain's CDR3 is CASSGGNRGSYEQYF. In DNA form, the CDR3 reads TGTGCCAGCAGTGGTGGCAACAGGGGTTCCTACGAGCAGTACTTC.

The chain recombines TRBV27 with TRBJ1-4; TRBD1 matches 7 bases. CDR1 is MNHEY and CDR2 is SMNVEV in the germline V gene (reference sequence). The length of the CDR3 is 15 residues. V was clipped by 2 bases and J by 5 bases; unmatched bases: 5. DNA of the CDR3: TGTGCCAGCAGTTTACTCTGGACAGGAAATGAAAAACTGTTTTTT. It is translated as CASSLLWTGNEKLFF.

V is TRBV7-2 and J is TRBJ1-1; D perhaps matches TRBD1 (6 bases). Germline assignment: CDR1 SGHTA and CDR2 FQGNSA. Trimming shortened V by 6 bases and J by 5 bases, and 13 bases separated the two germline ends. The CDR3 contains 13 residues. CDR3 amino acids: CASSSQGGTEAFF. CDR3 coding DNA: TGTGCCAGCAGTAGCCAAGGGGGAACTGAAGCTTTCTTT. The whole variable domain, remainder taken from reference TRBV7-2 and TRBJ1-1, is GAGVSQSPSNKVTEKGKDVELRCDPISGHTALYWYRQSLGQGLEFLIYFQGNSAPDKSGLPSDRFSAERTGGSVSTLTIQRTQQEDSAVYLCASSSQGGTEAFFGQGTRLTVV.

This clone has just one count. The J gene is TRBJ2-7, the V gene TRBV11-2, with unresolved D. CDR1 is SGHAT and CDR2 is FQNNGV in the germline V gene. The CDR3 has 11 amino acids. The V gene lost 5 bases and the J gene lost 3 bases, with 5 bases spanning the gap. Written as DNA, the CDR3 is TGTGCCAGCAGCCCCCACTACGAGCAGTACTTC. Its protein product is CASSPHYEQYF.

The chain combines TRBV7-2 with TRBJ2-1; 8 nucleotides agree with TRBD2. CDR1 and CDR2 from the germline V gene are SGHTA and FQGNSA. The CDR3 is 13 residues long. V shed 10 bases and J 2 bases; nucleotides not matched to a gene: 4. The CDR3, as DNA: TGTGCCAAACTAGCGGAAACCTACAATGAGCAGTTCTTC. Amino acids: CAKLAETYNEQFF.

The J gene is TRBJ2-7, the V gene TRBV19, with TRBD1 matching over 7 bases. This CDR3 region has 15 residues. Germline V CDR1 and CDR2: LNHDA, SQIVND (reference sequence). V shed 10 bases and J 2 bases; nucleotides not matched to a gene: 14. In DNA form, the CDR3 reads TGTGCCACCGCTTCCGGGACAGCTATCCCCTACGAGCAGTACTTC. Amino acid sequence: CATASGTAIPYEQYF.

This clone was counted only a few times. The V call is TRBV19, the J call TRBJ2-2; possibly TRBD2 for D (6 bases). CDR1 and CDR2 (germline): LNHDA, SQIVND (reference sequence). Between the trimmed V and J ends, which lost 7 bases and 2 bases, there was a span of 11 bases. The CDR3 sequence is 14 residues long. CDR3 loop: CASIRGINTGELFF. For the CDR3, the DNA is TGTGCCAGTATTCGGGGGATTAACACCGGGGAGCTGTTTTTT.

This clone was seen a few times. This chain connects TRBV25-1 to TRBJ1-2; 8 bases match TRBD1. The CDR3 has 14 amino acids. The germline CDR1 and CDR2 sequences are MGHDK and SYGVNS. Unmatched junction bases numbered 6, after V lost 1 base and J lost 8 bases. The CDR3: CASSESTGVRGYTF. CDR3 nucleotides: TGTGCCAGCAGTGAATCGACAGGGGTGCGGGGCTACACCTTC.

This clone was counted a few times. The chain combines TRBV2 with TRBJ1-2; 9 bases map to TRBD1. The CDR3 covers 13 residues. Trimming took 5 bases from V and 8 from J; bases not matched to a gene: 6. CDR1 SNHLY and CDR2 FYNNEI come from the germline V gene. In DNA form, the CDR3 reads TGTGCCAGCAGTATCGACAGGGGGAAGGGCTACACCTTC. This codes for CASSIDRGKGYTF.

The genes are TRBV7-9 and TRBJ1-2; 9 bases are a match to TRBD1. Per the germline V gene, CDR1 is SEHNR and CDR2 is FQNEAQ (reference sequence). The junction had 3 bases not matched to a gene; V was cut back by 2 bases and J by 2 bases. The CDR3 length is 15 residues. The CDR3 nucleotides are TGTGCCAGCAGCTTACCGGGACAGGGAAACTATGGCTACACCTTC. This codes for CASSLPGQGNYGYTF.

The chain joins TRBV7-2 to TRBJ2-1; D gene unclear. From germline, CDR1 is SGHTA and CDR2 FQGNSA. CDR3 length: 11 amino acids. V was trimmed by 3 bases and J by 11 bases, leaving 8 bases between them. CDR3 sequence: CASSFGAQQFF. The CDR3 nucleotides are TGTGCCAGCAGCTTCGGAGCTCAGCAGTTCTTC.

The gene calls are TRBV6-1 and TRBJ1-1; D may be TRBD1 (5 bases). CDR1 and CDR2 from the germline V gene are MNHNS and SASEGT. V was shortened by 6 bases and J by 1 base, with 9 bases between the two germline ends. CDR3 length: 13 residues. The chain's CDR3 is CASRLDRNTEAFF. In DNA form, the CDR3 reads TGTGCCAGCAGACTCGACAGGAACACTGAAGCTTTCTTT.

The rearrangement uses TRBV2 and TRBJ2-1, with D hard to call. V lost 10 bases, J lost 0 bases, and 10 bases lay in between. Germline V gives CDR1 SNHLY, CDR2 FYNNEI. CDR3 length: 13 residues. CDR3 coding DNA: TGTGCCACCAGCGATAGCTCCTACAATGAGCAGTTCTTC. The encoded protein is CATSDSSYNEQFF.

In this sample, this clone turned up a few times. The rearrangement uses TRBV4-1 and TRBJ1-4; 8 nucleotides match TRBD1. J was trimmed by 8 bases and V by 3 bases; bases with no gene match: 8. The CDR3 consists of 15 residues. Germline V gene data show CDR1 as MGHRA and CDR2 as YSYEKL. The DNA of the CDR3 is TGCGCCAGCAGCCAGGCCGGGACAGGCGGGGAAAAACTGTTTTTT. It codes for CASSQAGTGGEKLFF.

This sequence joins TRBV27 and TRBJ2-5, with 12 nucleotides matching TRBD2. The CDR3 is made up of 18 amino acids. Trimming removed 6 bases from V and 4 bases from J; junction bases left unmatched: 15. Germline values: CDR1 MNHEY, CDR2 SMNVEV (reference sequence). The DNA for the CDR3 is TGTGCCAGCAGCCCCGGACTAGCGGGGACCTATAGGCGAGAGACCCAGTACTTC. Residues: CASSPGLAGTYRRETQYF.

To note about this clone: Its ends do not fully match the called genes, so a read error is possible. The CDR3 DNA follows: TGTGCTAGCAGCTTAGGGACAGGGCATAACACCGGGGAGCTGTTTTTT. Protein sequence: CASSLGTGHNTGELFF. This chain joins TRBV7-7 and TRBJ2-2, with 9 bases aligning to TRBD1. CDR1 is SSHAT, CDR2 FNYEAQ, per germline (reference sequence). CDR3 length equals 16 residues.

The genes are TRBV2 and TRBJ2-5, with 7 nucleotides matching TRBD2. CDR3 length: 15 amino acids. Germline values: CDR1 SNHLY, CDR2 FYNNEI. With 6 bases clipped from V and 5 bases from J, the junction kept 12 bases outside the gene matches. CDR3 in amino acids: CASRAEASGSETQYF. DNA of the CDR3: TGTGCCAGCAGGGCCGAGGCTAGCGGTTCGGAGACCCAGTACTTC.

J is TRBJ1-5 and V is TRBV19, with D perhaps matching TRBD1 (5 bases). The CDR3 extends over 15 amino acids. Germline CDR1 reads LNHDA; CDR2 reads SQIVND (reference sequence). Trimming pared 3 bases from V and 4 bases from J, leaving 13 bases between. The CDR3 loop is CASSMDTGRNQPQHF. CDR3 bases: TGTGCCAGTAGTATGGACACCGGGAGGAATCAGCCCCAGCATTTT.

The CDR3 bases are TGTGCCACCCAACGACAGGGGGCTATCGAGCAGTACTTC. Its protein product is CATQRQGAIEQYF. This sequence joins TRBV6-5 and TRBJ2-7; 10 bases agree with TRBD1. The germline CDR1 and CDR2 sequences are MNHEY and SVGAGI. The CDR3 spans 13 residues. Unmatched junction bases numbered 9, after V lost 10 bases and J lost 6 bases.

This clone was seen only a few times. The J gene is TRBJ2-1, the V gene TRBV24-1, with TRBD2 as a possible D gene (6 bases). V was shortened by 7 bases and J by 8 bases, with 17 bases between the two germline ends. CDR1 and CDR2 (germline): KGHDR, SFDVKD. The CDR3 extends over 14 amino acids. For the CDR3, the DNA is TGTGCCACCAGGTCGGGGGAGAAGAGCGATGAGCAGTTCTTC. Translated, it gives CATRSGEKSDEQFF.